This is a list of T cell receptor beta chains from one sample in a study of blood T cell repertoires in COVID-19. Here immunoSEQ multiplex PCR was the method, and the copy in TCRdb shows in-frame clones only, minus some. Of around 86,000 clones in the sample, over 80% were seen once. The specimen was peripheral blood. These receptors were taken from a woman at least 80 years old with acute or convalescent COVID-19. The CDR3 runs from the conserved cysteine through the conserved F or W. The order of the fields is J gene, D gene, clone size, V gene, CDR3 protein, CDR3 DNA. The D gene is left open where the match is weak. Expanded clones are given a class, and other clones once, few, many or no size at all.

J gene: TRBJ2-3
D gene: .
clone size: .
V gene: TRBV19
CDR3 protein: CASSPTSRYPDTQYF
CDR3 DNA: TGTGCCAGTAGTCCGACTAGTCGGTACCCTGATACGCAGTATTTT

J gene: TRBJ2-3
D gene: TRBD1
clone size: .
V gene: TRBV5-1
CDR3 protein: CATTTGTEEAQYF
CDR3 DNA: TGCGCCACCACAACCGGGACAGAAGAGGCGCAGTATTTT

J gene: TRBJ2-1
D gene: .
clone size: .
V gene: TRBV2
CDR3 protein: CASSGVGGLGGEQFF
CDR3 DNA: TGTGCCAGCAGTGGGGTAGGGGGCCTGGGAGGTGAGCAGTTCTTC

J gene: TRBJ2-7
D gene: .
clone size: .
V gene: TRBV11-3
CDR3 protein: CASSLRGHKNYEQYF
CDR3 DNA: TGTGCCAGCAGCCTCCGGGGACATAAAAACTACGAGCAGTACTTC

J gene: TRBJ1-4
D gene: .
clone size: .
V gene: TRBV5-1
CDR3 protein: CASSLGATNEKLFF
CDR3 DNA: TGCGCCAGCAGCTTGGGGGCGACTAATGAAAAACTGTTTTTT

J gene: TRBJ2-5
D gene: TRBD1
clone size: .
V gene: TRBV18
CDR3 protein: CASSPAGGGQETQYF
CDR3 DNA: TGTGCCAGCTCACCGGCAGGGGGCGGTCAAGAGACCCAGTACTTC

J gene: TRBJ2-7
D gene: TRBD2
clone size: .
V gene: TRBV10-3
CDR3 protein: CAISGGPTGLAGAPHEQYF
CDR3 DNA: TGTGCCATCAGTGGAGGCCCTACAGGACTAGCGGGAGCCCCCCACGAGCAGTACTTC

J gene: TRBJ2-7
D gene: TRBD1
clone size: .
V gene: TRBV7-2
CDR3 protein: CASSSGQGEYEQYF
CDR3 DNA: TGTGCCAGCAGCTCGGGACAGGGGGAGTACGAGCAGTACTTC

J gene: TRBJ2-6
D gene: .
clone size: .
V gene: TRBV7-9
CDR3 protein: CASSLGTGGGANVLTF
CDR3 DNA: TGTGCCAGCAGCTTAGGAACAGGTGGTGGGGCCAACGTCCTGACTTTC

J gene: TRBJ1-4
D gene: TRBD1
clone size: .
V gene: TRBV2
CDR3 protein: CASSAPPGGEKLFF
CDR3 DNA: TGTGCCAGCAGTGCGCCGCCAGGGGGTGAAAAACTGTTTTTT

J gene: TRBJ2-6
D gene: .
clone size: .
V gene: TRBV28
CDR3 protein: CASSFPPGGANVLTF
CDR3 DNA: TGTGCCAGCAGTTTCCCCCCGGGGGGGGCCAACGTCCTGACTTTC

J gene: TRBJ1-6
D gene: TRBD1
clone size: once
V gene: TRBV19
CDR3 protein: CASSIRQGALPYNSPLHF
CDR3 DNA: TGTGCCAGTAGTATTCGACAGGGGGCTTTGCCGTATAATTCACCCCTCCACTTT

J gene: TRBJ2-2
D gene: .
clone size: .
V gene: TRBV6-2/TRBV6-3
CDR3 protein: CASSWGKNTGELFF
CDR3 DNA: TGTGCCAGCAGTTGGGGCAAAAACACCGGGGAGCTGTTTTTT

J gene: TRBJ2-5
D gene: .
clone size: .
V gene: TRBV11-2
CDR3 protein: CASRSRLTQETQYF
CDR3 DNA: TGTGCCAGCAGATCTAGACTGACCCAAGAGACCCAGTACTTC

J gene: TRBJ2-7
D gene: TRBD2
clone size: .
V gene: TRBV5-6
CDR3 protein: CASSKLAGGTYEQYF
CDR3 DNA: TGTGCCAGCAGCAAACTAGCGGGAGGAACCTACGAGCAGTACTTC

J gene: TRBJ2-2
D gene: TRBD1
clone size: .
V gene: TRBV18
CDR3 protein: CASSIRQGAAGELFF
CDR3 DNA: TGTGCCAGCTCAATAAGACAGGGGGCCGCCGGGGAGCTGTTTTTT

J gene: TRBJ2-1
D gene: TRBD1
clone size: .
V gene: TRBV12-3/TRBV12-4
CDR3 protein: CASSLGQIREQFF
CDR3 DNA: TGTGCCAGCAGTTTGGGACAGATTCGTGAGCAGTTCTTC

J gene: TRBJ2-1
D gene: TRBD1
clone size: .
V gene: TRBV19
CDR3 protein: CASNPTDRGKNEQFF
CDR3 DNA: TGTGCCAGTAACCCTACGGACAGGGGGAAAAATGAGCAGTTCTTC

J gene: TRBJ2-3
D gene: TRBD1
clone size: .
V gene: TRBV10-2
CDR3 protein: CASREGQGVGGTDTQYF
CDR3 DNA: TGCGCCAGCAGGGAGGGACAGGGGGTAGGAGGAACAGATACGCAGTATTTT

J gene: TRBJ2-7
D gene: TRBD2
clone size: .
V gene: TRBV9
CDR3 protein: CASSVASGSYEQYF
CDR3 DNA: TGTGCCAGCAGCGTAGCTAGCGGGAGTTACGAGCAGTACTTC

J gene: TRBJ2-3
D gene: TRBD2
clone size: .
V gene: TRBV5-1
CDR3 protein: CASSLAGGTDTQYF
CDR3 DNA: TGCGCCAGCAGCCTAGCGGGAGGCACAGATACGCAGTATTTT

J gene: TRBJ2-1
D gene: TRBD2
clone size: .
V gene: TRBV9
CDR3 protein: CASSPGLAGDNEQFF
CDR3 DNA: TGTGCCAGCAGCCCCGGCCTAGCGGGAGACAATGAGCAGTTCTTC

J gene: TRBJ2-5
D gene: .
clone size: .
V gene: TRBV3-1/TRBV3-2
CDR3 protein: CASSRTGTAGETQYF
CDR3 DNA: TGTGCCAGCAGCCGAACCGGGACAGCGGGAGAGACCCAGTACTTC

J gene: TRBJ1-6
D gene: .
clone size: few
V gene: TRBV5-1
CDR3 protein: CASSANRDSSPLHF
CDR3 DNA: TGCGCCAGCAGCGCTAACAGAGATTCAAGCCCCCTCCACTTT

J gene: TRBJ1-2
D gene: TRBD1
clone size: .
V gene: TRBV7-8
CDR3 protein: CASSLEGTGDGYTF
CDR3 DNA: TGTGCCAGCAGCTTAGAAGGGACAGGGGATGGCTACACCTTC

J gene: TRBJ2-1
D gene: .
clone size: few
V gene: TRBV4-3
CDR3 protein: CASSQDGHGSGYNEQFF
CDR3 DNA: TGCGCCAGCAGCCAAGATGGGCATGGTAGCGGATACAATGAGCAGTTCTTC

J gene: TRBJ2-1
D gene: TRBD2
clone size: .
V gene: TRBV11-3
CDR3 protein: CASSGVGTTFNEQFF
CDR3 DNA: TGTGCCAGCTCCGGCGTCGGGACTACCTTCAATGAGCAGTTCTTC

J gene: TRBJ2-7
D gene: TRBD2
clone size: .
V gene: TRBV27
CDR3 protein: CASSLSGGSYEQYF
CDR3 DNA: TGTGCCAGCAGTCTTAGCGGGGGTTCCTACGAGCAGTACTTC

J gene: TRBJ2-1
D gene: .
clone size: .
V gene: TRBV4-2
CDR3 protein: CASSQETGTDYNEQFF
CDR3 DNA: TGTGCCAGCAGCCAAGAGACGGGGACTGACTACAATGAGCAGTTCTTC

J gene: TRBJ2-6
D gene: TRBD2
clone size: .
V gene: TRBV5-1
CDR3 protein: CASSRGTSGSPSGANVLTF
CDR3 DNA: TGCGCCAGCAGCCGGGGGACTAGCGGGAGTCCTTCTGGGGCCAACGTCCTGACTTTC

J gene: TRBJ2-5
D gene: TRBD2
clone size: .
V gene: TRBV24-1
CDR3 protein: CATSDPRAGVLETQYF
CDR3 DNA: TGTGCCACCAGTGATCCGCGAGCGGGAGTGTTAGAGACCCAGTACTTC

J gene: TRBJ2-3
D gene: TRBD1
clone size: .
V gene: TRBV5-8
CDR3 protein: CASSPDRADTQYF
CDR3 DNA: TGTGCCAGCAGCCCAGACAGGGCAGATACGCAGTATTTT

J gene: TRBJ2-3
D gene: .
clone size: .
V gene: TRBV18
CDR3 protein: CASSPPVAGSSTDTQYF
CDR3 DNA: TGTGCCAGCTCACCACCGGTGGCTGGTTCTAGCACAGATACGCAGTATTTT

J gene: TRBJ2-3
D gene: TRBD1
clone size: .
V gene: TRBV6-5
CDR3 protein: CASSRYRGDPDTQYF
CDR3 DNA: TGTGCCAGCAGCCGATACAGGGGGGATCCAGATACGCAGTATTTT

J gene: TRBJ2-5
D gene: TRBD2
clone size: .
V gene: TRBV3-1/TRBV3-2
CDR3 protein: CASSHRLAGEGETQYF
CDR3 DNA: TGTGCCAGCAGCCACCGACTAGCGGGAGAGGGAGAGACCCAGTACTTC

J gene: TRBJ2-1
D gene: TRBD2
clone size: .
V gene: TRBV9
CDR3 protein: CASGLAGYNEQFF
CDR3 DNA: TGTGCCAGCGGGCTAGCGGGATACAATGAGCAGTTCTTC

J gene: TRBJ2-2
D gene: .
clone size: .
V gene: TRBV7-3
CDR3 protein: CASSSRDTAGELFF
CDR3 DNA: TGTGCCAGCAGCTCCCGGGACACCGCCGGGGAGCTGTTTTTT

J gene: TRBJ2-2
D gene: .
clone size: .
V gene: TRBV7-2
CDR3 protein: CASSRQHTGELFF
CDR3 DNA: TGTGCCAGCAGTCGACAGCACACCGGGGAGCTGTTTTTT

J gene: TRBJ2-5
D gene: TRBD1
clone size: .
V gene: TRBV5-1
CDR3 protein: CASSLGQGVVTQYF
CDR3 DNA: TGCGCCAGCAGCCTAGGACAGGGGGTTGTGACCCAGTACTTC

J gene: TRBJ2-6
D gene: .
clone size: .
V gene: TRBV24-1
CDR3 protein: CATSYGSSGANVLTF
CDR3 DNA: TGTGCCACCAGTTACGGTAGCTCTGGGGCCAACGTCCTGACTTTC

J gene: TRBJ1-5
D gene: TRBD1
clone size: once
V gene: TRBV2
CDR3 protein: CASRRTGDQPQHF
CDR3 DNA: TGTGCCAGCAGGAGGACAGGGGATCAGCCCCAGCATTTT